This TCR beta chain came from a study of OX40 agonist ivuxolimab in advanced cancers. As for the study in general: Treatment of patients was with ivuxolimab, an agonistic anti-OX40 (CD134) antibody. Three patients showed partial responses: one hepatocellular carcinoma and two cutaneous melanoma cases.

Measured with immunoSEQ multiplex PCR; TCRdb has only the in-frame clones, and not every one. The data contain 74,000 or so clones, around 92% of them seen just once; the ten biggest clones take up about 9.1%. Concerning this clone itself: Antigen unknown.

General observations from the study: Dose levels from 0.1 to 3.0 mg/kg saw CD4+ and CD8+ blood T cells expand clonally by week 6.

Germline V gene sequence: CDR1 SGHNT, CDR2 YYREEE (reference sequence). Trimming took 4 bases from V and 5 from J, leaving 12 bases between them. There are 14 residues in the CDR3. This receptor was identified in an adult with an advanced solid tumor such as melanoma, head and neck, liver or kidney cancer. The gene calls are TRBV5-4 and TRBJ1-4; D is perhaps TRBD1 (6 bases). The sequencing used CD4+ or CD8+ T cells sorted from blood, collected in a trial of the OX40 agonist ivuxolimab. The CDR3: CASSPDSVNEKLFF. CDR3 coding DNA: TGTGCCAGCAGCCCGGACAGCGTCAATGAAAAACTGTTTTTT.